This T cell receptor (beta chain) emerged from a study of cytomegalovirus exposure and HLA in healthy donors. The PCR made use of 60 Vbeta and 13 Jbeta primers. The method was immunoSEQ multiplex PCR; TCRdb's version includes in-frame clones alone and lacks a portion of them. Here the sample spans under 200,000 clones, 70% to 85% being singletons. The CDR3 sequence is 16 residues long. The V gene end was trimmed by 3 bases and the J gene end by 4 bases; junction bases not matched to a gene: 7. Germline V CDR1 and CDR2: SGHRS, YFSETQ. This clone was seen only once. The chain uses TRBV5-1 and TRBJ2-2, with 9 nucleotides matching TRBD1. Sequencing input: PBMCs. The sequence was collected from a man between 45 and 60 years old in good health and CMV-seropositive. CDR3 sequence (DNA): TGCGCCAGCAGCTCCCTGGGGACAGGGCCCACCGGGGAGCTGTTTTTT. This codes for CASSSLGTGPTGELFF.